This T cell receptor beta chain is drawn from a study of shared clonotypes between healthy human individuals. Worth noting for this clone: Its antigen is unknown. This sample includes further DNA sequences coding for the same CDR3.

The assay was run at deep level. Each replicate PCR on the sorted subsets used 150 to 200 ng DNA (about 30,000 T cell genomes). Per the study methods: ImmunoSEQ sequences covered only the junction and lacked quality scores; filtering therefore differed. The table came from immunoSEQ multiplex PCR; TCRdb's copy has only in-frame clones and leaves some out. The V and J calls and clone size come from that table; D and trimming were worked out from the DNA. The sample has about 590,000 clones, nearly 97% seen once. CD45RO-negative CD8 cells positively selected for CCR7 made up the naive population, which excluded terminally differentiated effector memory CD45RA+ cells. Study-wide results and limits: Clonotypes which were not shared had lower generation probabilities than clonotypes that all four donors shared.

CDR3 length: 12 residues. Germline V lookup: CDR1 MNHEY, CDR2 SMNVEV (reference sequence). V shed 4 bases and J shed 5 bases, with 8 bases lying between them. The sequence was collected from a woman in her twenties or thirties in good health. The sample comprised naive CD8+ T cells sorted from blood. The V gene is TRBV27, the J gene TRBJ1-2; D unclear. DNA of the CDR3: TGTGCCAGCAGTTCCGGACCTTATGGCTACACCTTC. This gives the protein CASSSGPYGYTF.